The entry below gives a single T cell receptor beta chain sequence along with its context. Its antigen is currently unknown. This sample is part of a study of T-cell reconstitution after alpha-beta-depleted transplantation in children. Whole-study findings and limits: Where alpha-beta T cells came from about two months after transplant was reportedly several hundred expanded graft clones.

It was with unique molecular identifiers that the TCRbeta library was prepared. TCRdb ran MiXCR on the PCR reads and lists one entry per CDR3 protein. The table has about 900,000 distinct CDR3 sequences, roughly 29% seen once. CDR1 is LGHNA, CDR2 YSLEER, per germline. Trimming removed 1 base at V and 5 bases at J, with 12 bases between. The length of the CDR3 is 15 residues. The clonotype comes from a boy under two years old who had a stem cell transplant for SCID, so the T cells may come from the graft donor. The chain is built from TRBV4-3 and TRBJ2-1, with D possibly matching TRBD2 (6 bases). The sample in question was PBMCs, mostly from graft donor cells, obtained 360 days after TCRalphabeta/CD19-depleted stem cell transplant. CDR3 sequence reads: CASSQGSGYNNEQFF. In DNA form, the CDR3 reads TGCGCCAGCAGCCAAGGTAGCGGCTACAACAATGAGCAGTTCTTC.